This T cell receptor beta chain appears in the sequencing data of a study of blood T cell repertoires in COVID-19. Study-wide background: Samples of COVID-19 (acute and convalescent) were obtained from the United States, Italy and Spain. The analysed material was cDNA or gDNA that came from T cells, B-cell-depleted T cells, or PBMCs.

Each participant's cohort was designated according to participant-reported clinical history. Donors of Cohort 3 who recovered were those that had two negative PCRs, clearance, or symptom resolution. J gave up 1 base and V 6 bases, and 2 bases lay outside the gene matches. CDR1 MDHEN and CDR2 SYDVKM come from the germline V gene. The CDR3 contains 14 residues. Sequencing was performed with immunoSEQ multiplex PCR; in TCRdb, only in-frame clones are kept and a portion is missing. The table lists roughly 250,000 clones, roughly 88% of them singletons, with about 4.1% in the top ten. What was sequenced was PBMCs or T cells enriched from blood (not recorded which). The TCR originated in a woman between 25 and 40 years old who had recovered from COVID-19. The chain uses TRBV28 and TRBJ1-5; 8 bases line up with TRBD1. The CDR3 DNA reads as TGTGCCAGCAGGACAGGGGAAAGCAATCAGCCCCAGCATTTT. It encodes CASRTGESNQPQHF.